This TCR beta chain was captured by sequencing in a study of cytomegalovirus exposure and HLA in healthy donors. Notes on the study in general: Later genetic work tied a missense DCLRE1C variant to beta-chain V and J trimming.

A multiplex PCR was run with 60 Vbeta primers and 13 Jbeta primers. The table came from immunoSEQ multiplex PCR; TCRdb's copy has only in-frame clones and leaves some out. This sample's table reports 100,000 to 150,000 clones. Germline loops: CDR1 SEHNR, CDR2 FQNEAQ (reference sequence). V lost 3 bases, J lost 5 bases, and 10 bases lay in between. The CDR3 length is 13 residues. For this clone: Antigen: not known.

The sequenced sample was PBMCs. This sequence originates from a man between 18 and 35 years old in good health and CMV-seronegative. The chain couples TRBV7-9 to TRBJ1-1; the D is unclear. CDR3 nucleotides: TGTGCCAGCAGCTTTGAGGGCCTAACTGAAGCTTTCTTT. Its protein is CASSFEGLTEAFF.